Listed below are T cell receptor beta chains from one sample, sequenced in a study of blood T cell repertoires in COVID-19. Repertoires were generated with immunoSEQ multiplex PCR, while TCRdb's copy carries only in-frame clones and drops some. This sample has about 200,000 clones; more than 75% occur once, and the top ten carry around 6%. What was sequenced was PBMCs or T cells enriched from blood (not recorded which). The receptors originated from a man aged 35 to 55 with acute COVID-19. CDR3s include the opening cysteine and the closing phenylalanine or tryptophan. A D gene is named only where the DNA matches it firmly. Not all rows give a size; the values are once, few, many and, for expanded clones, a class.

J gene: TRBJ2-7; D gene: -; V gene: TRBV28; clone size: -; CDR3 DNA: TGTGCCAGCAGTCGGCGGGCAGGCCGAATCTACGAGCAGTACTTC; CDR3 protein: CASSRRAGRIYEQYF
J gene: TRBJ2-1; D gene: TRBD2; V gene: TRBV9; clone size: -; CDR3 DNA: TGTGCCAGCAGCGTAGAGCCTCAACGGAAGTTAGCGGGAGACAATGAGCAGTTCTTC; CDR3 protein: CASSVEPQRKLAGDNEQFF
J gene: TRBJ2-5; D gene: TRBD2; V gene: TRBV3-1/TRBV3-2; clone size: -; CDR3 DNA: TGTGCCAGCAGCCCTCGAGGAGCGGGACTCCAAGAGACCCAGTACTTC; CDR3 protein: CASSPRGAGLQETQYF
J gene: TRBJ2-1; D gene: TRBD2; V gene: TRBV5-4; clone size: few; CDR3 DNA: TGTGCCAGCAGCTTGGATTACTTCCCGGGACTAGAAGGCAATGAGCAGTTCTTC; CDR3 protein: CASSLDYFPGLEGNEQFF
J gene: TRBJ1-3; D gene: TRBD1; V gene: TRBV6-5; clone size: few; CDR3 DNA: TGTGCCAGCAGTTACGGGACAGCTCGCTCTGGAAACACCATATATTTT; CDR3 protein: CASSYGTARSGNTIYF
J gene: TRBJ2-3; D gene: TRBD2; V gene: TRBV5-1; clone size: -; CDR3 DNA: TGCGCCAGCAGCTCTGGCGGGAGGTCCGACACAGATACGCAGTATTTT; CDR3 protein: CASSSGGRSDTDTQYF
J gene: TRBJ2-1; D gene: -; V gene: TRBV29-1; clone size: -; CDR3 DNA: TGCAGCGTTGTTGGCGGCCAGGGTTGGGATGAGCAGTTCTTC; CDR3 protein: CSVVGGQGWDEQFF
J gene: TRBJ1-3; D gene: -; V gene: TRBV7-2; clone size: -; CDR3 DNA: TGTGCCAGCAGCCCATCCGGTTACTCTGGAAACACCATATATTTT; CDR3 protein: CASSPSGYSGNTIYF
J gene: TRBJ2-3; D gene: TRBD2; V gene: TRBV7-9; clone size: -; CDR3 DNA: TGTGCCAGCAGCCGTATAAGCGGGAGTTCGATGGTTGCAGATACGCAGTATTTT; CDR3 protein: CASSRISGSSMVADTQYF
J gene: TRBJ2-7; D gene: TRBD1; V gene: TRBV4-3; clone size: -; CDR3 DNA: TGCGCCAGCAGCCAAGTTGGGACAGCCACCTACGAGCAGTACTTC; CDR3 protein: CASSQVGTATYEQYF
J gene: TRBJ2-7; D gene: TRBD2; V gene: TRBV6-4; clone size: -; CDR3 DNA: TGTGCCAGCAGTGAAACTAGCGGGAGTTACGACGAGCAGTACTTC; CDR3 protein: CASSETSGSYDEQYF
J gene: TRBJ1-1; D gene: -; V gene: TRBV23-1; clone size: few; CDR3 DNA: TGCGCCAGCAGTCAATCGAGGAGCAGGGAGAACACTGAAGCTTTCTTT; CDR3 protein: CASSQSRSRENTEAFF
J gene: TRBJ2-2; D gene: -; V gene: TRBV10-1; clone size: -; CDR3 DNA: TGCGCCAGCAGTCAAATTACTTACGGCGGGGAGCTGTTTTTT; CDR3 protein: CASSQITYGGELFF
J gene: TRBJ2-3; D gene: -; V gene: TRBV5-6; clone size: -; CDR3 DNA: TGTGCCAGCAGTTCCGGACACCCCACAGATACGCAGTATTTT; CDR3 protein: CASSSGHPTDTQYF
J gene: TRBJ2-7; D gene: TRBD2; V gene: TRBV18; clone size: -; CDR3 DNA: TGTGCCAGCTCACTTCTAGCGGGACTCTCCGAGCAGTACTTC; CDR3 protein: CASSLLAGLSEQYF
J gene: TRBJ2-1; D gene: TRBD1; V gene: TRBV5-1; clone size: -; CDR3 DNA: TGCGCCAGCAGTTTCCAGGGGGCGTTGAATGAGCAGTTCTTC; CDR3 protein: CASSFQGALNEQFF
J gene: TRBJ2-1; D gene: -; V gene: TRBV19; clone size: -; CDR3 DNA: TGTGCCAGTAGTTTGGAGGTTGGGGCCTACAATGAGCAGTTCTTC; CDR3 protein: CASSLEVGAYNEQFF
J gene: TRBJ2-5; D gene: -; V gene: TRBV29-1; clone size: -; CDR3 DNA: TGCAGCGTCTTAACCGACAGGGAGGAGACTCAGTACTTC; CDR3 protein: CSVLTDREETQYF